What follows are 26 T cell receptor beta chains derived from one specimen sequenced in a study of shared clonotypes between healthy human individuals. The repertoire was sequenced with immunoSEQ multiplex PCR; TCRdb's copy has only in-frame clones and lacks some. The sample gives 2 million to 2.5 million clones, under 95% of which show up once; 0.37% is in the top ten. Sequencing input: naive CD4+ T cells from PBMCs. As for subset: CD45RA+ positively selected. The receptors stem from a young man in good health. Some clones in this sample may be carry-over from other donors' samples.

This clone is a singleton in its sample. The gene calls are TRBV5-1 and TRBJ1-1; possible D gene TRBD1, 5 bases. The CDR3 spans 14 residues. Germline values: CDR1 SGHRS, CDR2 YFSETQ. Trimming cost V 3 bases and J 1 base, with 10 bases left between them. The CDR3: CASSYFTGNTEAFF. CDR3 nucleotide sequence: TGCGCCAGCAGCTACTTTACAGGGAACACTGAAGCTTTCTTT.

The rearrangement links TRBV5-1 to TRBJ2-5, with 8 nucleotides matching TRBD2. The closer fit of TRBJ2-7 to the DNA end suggests the J call may be wrong. Germline CDR1 is SGHRS and CDR2 is YFSETQ. There are 15 residues in the CDR3. In nucleotides, the CDR3 is TGCGCCAGCAGCTTGGAGGGACTAGGGTTCAACGAGCAGTACTTC. As protein: CASSLEGLGFNEQYF.

The chain uses TRBV19 and TRBJ2-3, with TRBD2 identical over 9 bases. The CDR3 has 14 residues. Germline loops: CDR1 LNHDA, CDR2 SQIVND (reference sequence). J lost 1 base, V lost 6 bases, and 2 bases had no gene match. The CDR3 sequence is CASRAGGGTDTQYF. CDR3 DNA: TGTGCCAGTAGGGCGGGAGGGGGCACAGATACGCAGTATTTT.

This clone has just a few counts. J is TRBJ1-1 and V is TRBV10-2; D may be TRBD1 (6 bases). The CDR3 extends over 13 amino acids. The V end was cut by 3 bases, the J end by 1 base, with 6 bases between. Per germline, CDR1 WSHSY and CDR2 SAAADI. DNA of the CDR3: TGCGCCAGCAGTGACAGGGGGAACACTGAAGCTTTCTTT. Its protein product is CASSDRGNTEAFF.

Comment on this clone: The identical CDR3 is also encoded by other nucleotide sequences in the sample. V gene TRBV7-2 combines with J gene TRBJ2-1; D unresolved. Trimming removed 6 bases from V and 4 bases from J, with 4 bases in between. The CDR3 runs 11 residues. Germline V gene lookup returns CDR1 SGHTA and CDR2 FQGNSA. As DNA, the CDR3 is TGTGCCAGCAGACAATACAATGAGCAGTTCTTC. The encoded protein is CASRQYNEQFF.

As regards this clone: Different DNA sequences within this sample yield the same CDR3. The chain's CDR3 is CASSLEGSGDTQYF. The CDR3 DNA reads TGCGCCAGCAGCTTGGAGGGTAGCGGGGATACGCAGTATTTT. This chain links TRBV5-1 with TRBJ2-3; 7 bases are a match to TRBD2. The CDR3 loop spans 14 amino acids. Germline V lookup: CDR1 SGHRS, CDR2 YFSETQ. V shed 0 bases, J shed 6 bases, and the junction held 4 bases outside the gene matches.

The chain couples TRBV5-4 to TRBJ2-3; D unresolved. Germline V CDR1 and CDR2: SGHNT, YYREEE (reference sequence). CDR3 length: 14 residues. Trimming shortened V by 2 bases and J by 1 base, and 8 bases separated the two germline ends. CDR3 sequence: CASSLPTGTDTQYF. The CDR3 DNA follows: TGTGCCAGCAGCTTACCAACAGGCACAGATACGCAGTATTTT.

This clone was counted a single time. The chain links TRBV2 to TRBJ1-2; D call uncertain. This CDR3 comprises 15 residues. In germline, CDR1 is SNHLY, CDR2 FYNNEI. V was clipped by 2 bases and J by 4 bases, with 14 bases between them. The CDR3 loop reads CASSEQVSLGYGYTF. As DNA, the CDR3 is TGTGCCAGCAGTGAACAGGTGTCCCTAGGCTATGGCTACACCTTC.

This chain connects TRBV30 to TRBJ2-2, with 9 bases matching TRBD2. From germline, CDR1 is GTSNPN and CDR2 SVGIG (reference sequence). V lost 2 bases and J lost 4; bases outside the gene matches: 5. This CDR3 has 15 residues. DNA of the CDR3: TGTGCCTGGAGTCAGCTAGCGGGAAGCACCGGGGAGCTGTTTTTT. Its protein product is CAWSQLAGSTGELFF.

The chain has TRBV4-2 and TRBJ2-3; TRBD2 agrees at 8 bases. Trimming removed 1 base from V and 0 bases from J; junction bases left unmatched: 6. CDR3 length: 17 residues. Germline CDR1 and CDR2: LGHNA and YNFKEQ. CDR3 sequence: CASSQGAWTSSTDTQYF. The CDR3 DNA sequence: TGTGCCAGCAGCCAAGGGGCTTGGACTAGCAGCACAGATACGCAGTATTTT.

This chain joins TRBV6-5 and TRBJ1-4; D call uncertain. Per germline, CDR1 MNHEY and CDR2 SVGAGI. Deletions cut 7 bases from V and 4 bases from J, with 13 bases between. There are 14 residues in the CDR3. The CDR3 bases are TGTGCCAGCATGTTATTGGGTCTTAATGAAAAACTGTTTTTT. Protein sequence: CASMLLGLNEKLFF.

The gene calls are TRBV30 and TRBJ2-3; the D is unclear. Germline CDR1 GTSNPN, CDR2 SVGIG (reference sequence). This CDR3 region has 14 residues. V was trimmed by 0 bases and J by 0 bases, leaving 7 bases between them. CDR3 DNA sequence: TGTGCCTGGAGTGTCGACAAGAGCACAGATACGCAGTATTTT. It specifies CAWSVDKSTDTQYF.

V and J are TRBV7-2 and TRBJ1-6; D is unclear. Germline V CDR1 and CDR2: SGHTA, FQGNSA. The CDR3 is made up of 13 amino acids. V dropped 2 bases and J dropped 6 bases, with 5 bases sitting between them. The DNA of the CDR3 is TGTGCCAGCAGCTTAAGCCGTAATTCACCCCTCCACTTT. Its translation: CASSLSRNSPLHF. The complete variable domain, with remaining parts taken from reference TRBV7-2 and TRBJ1-6, reads GAGVSQSPSNKVTEKGKDVELRCDPISGHTALYWYRQSLGQGLEFLIYFQGNSAPDKSGLPSDRFSAERTGGSVSTLTIQRTQQEDSAVYLCASSLSRNSPLHFGNGTRLTVT.

The chain recombines TRBV5-8 with TRBJ2-5; D ambiguous. Deletions cut 5 bases from V and 4 bases from J, with 21 bases between. The CDR3 is 16 amino acids. The germline gives CDR1 SGHTS, CDR2 YDEGEE. This CDR3 reads CASRSRNFAIGETQYF. Here the CDR3 DNA reads TGTGCCAGCAGAAGTCGGAATTTTGCGATCGGAGAGACCCAGTACTTC. Supplemented by reference TRBV5-8 and TRBJ2-5, the full variable domain reads EAGVTQSPTHLIKTRGQQATLRCSPISGHTSVYWYQQALGLGLQFLLWYDEGEERNRGNFPPRFSGRQFPNYSSELNVNALELEDSALYLCASRSRNFAIGETQYFGPGTRLLVL.

The chain employs TRBV19 and TRBJ1-5, with a weak D call TRBD1 (6 bases). The germline V and J ends were trimmed by 5 bases and 4 bases, with 12 bases remaining between them. CDR1 LNHDA and CDR2 SQIVND come from the germline V gene (reference sequence). The CDR3 has 14 residues. The CDR3 protein is CASSADRPNQPQHF. Here the CDR3 DNA reads TGTGCCAGTAGTGCAGACAGGCCTAATCAGCCCCAGCATTTT.

V gene TRBV14 combines with J gene TRBJ1-2; D unclear. CDR1 SGHDN and CDR2 FVKESK come from the germline V gene. The V end lost 0 bases, the J end lost 8 bases, and 10 bases lay between the germline ends. The CDR3 length is 13 residues. The CDR3 nucleotides are TGTGCCAGCAGCCAAGACAGCATTTGGGGCTACACCTTC. Translation: CASSQDSIWGYTF.

This clone was counted only a few times. V gene TRBV28 combines with J gene TRBJ1-5, with a possible D match to TRBD1 (6 bases). V shed 7 bases and J shed 4 bases, with 11 bases lying between them. CDR3 length: 13 residues. Germline CDR1 and CDR2: MDHEN and SYDVKM. Here the CDR3 reads CASTGAINQPQHF. The CDR3 DNA sequence: TGTGCCAGCACGGGGGCGATAAATCAGCCCCAGCATTTT.

The count of this clone is one. The chain employs TRBV25-1 and TRBJ1-4; D gene ambiguous. Trimming cost V 6 bases and J 5 bases, with 22 bases left between them. The CDR3 loop spans 17 amino acids. Germline V gives CDR1 MGHDK, CDR2 SYGVNS. The CDR3 DNA is TGTGCCAGCAGAAGCGACGTAGGAGAGAAGTGGAATGAAAAACTGTTTTTT. Residues: CASRSDVGEKWNEKLFF.

On this clone itself: Other nucleotide sequences in the sample specify the same CDR3. The chain employs TRBV28 and TRBJ2-3, with D unclear. From germline, CDR1 is MDHEN and CDR2 SYDVKM. Deletions cut 4 bases from V and 3 bases from J, with 5 bases between. The CDR3 extends over 12 amino acids. The CDR3 DNA follows: TGTGCCAGCAGTTCCAGGACAGATACGCAGTATTTT. Amino acid sequence: CASSSRTDTQYF.

In this sample, this clone turned up once. The chain is built from TRBV28 and TRBJ2-6; D might be TRBD1 (6 bases). Trimming took off 4 bases at V and 9 bases at J, with 19 bases between the two ends. The CDR3 is made up of 16 amino acids. The germline V gene encodes CDR1 MDHEN and CDR2 SYDVKM. The CDR3 reads CASSSRTVSNLNVLTF. The CDR3 nucleotides are TGTGCCAGCAGTTCCCGGACAGTTTCCAACCTCAACGTCCTGACTTTC.

The chain employs TRBV28 and TRBJ1-3; D may be TRBD1 (5 bases). CDR3 length: 15 residues. Trimming stripped 5 bases from V and 4 bases from J, with 15 bases between. Germline assignment: CDR1 MDHEN and CDR2 SYDVKM. The CDR3 nucleotides are TGTGCCAGCAGTGGGACTCCAACGGCGGGAAACACCATATATTTT. It translates to CASSGTPTAGNTIYF.

The chain joins TRBV6-5 to TRBJ1-1; 11 nucleotides align to TRBD1. The ends lost 5 bases at V and 0 bases at J; junction bases unmatched: 2. The germline V gene encodes CDR1 MNHEY and CDR2 SVGAGI. The CDR3 spans 15 residues. CDR3 coding DNA: TGTGCCAGCAGTGGACAGGGGGCGGTGAACACTGAAGCTTTCTTT. Protein: CASSGQGAVNTEAFF.

This clone was observed once. This chain links TRBV27 with TRBJ2-3; 7 nucleotides match TRBD2. The J segment lost 5 bases and the V segment lost 2 bases, leaving 7 bases of the junction unmatched. The germline V gene encodes CDR1 MNHEY and CDR2 SMNVEV (reference sequence). The CDR3 is made up of 15 amino acids. CDR3 loop: CASSLLSGTIDTQYF. CDR3 nucleotides: TGTGCCAGCAGTTTACTCAGCGGGACTATAGATACGCAGTATTTT.

The CDR3 bases are TGTGCCAGCAGCCAAGCGCGGGGGCGCACAGATACGCAGTATTTT. Its translation: CASSQARGRTDTQYF. The gene calls are TRBV14 and TRBJ2-3; maybe TRBD2 (7 bases). The germline CDR1 and CDR2 sequences are SGHDN and FVKESK. Trimming removed 1 base from V and 1 base from J, with 9 bases in between. The CDR3 totals 15 residues.

The chain uses TRBV30 and TRBJ1-5, with a weak D call TRBD1 (5 bases). V lost 5 bases to trimming and J lost 3 bases, with 17 bases between them. Per germline, CDR1 GTSNPN and CDR2 SVGIG (reference sequence). This CDR3 has 15 amino acids. The CDR3 here is CAWGARAGVNQPQHF. The DNA for the CDR3 is TGTGCCTGGGGGGCTAGAGCGGGAGTCAATCAGCCCCAGCATTTT.

The J gene is TRBJ2-1, the V gene TRBV28; D gene ambiguous. V was clipped by 7 bases and J by 8 bases, with 9 bases between them. This CDR3 is built from 11 residues. The V gene's germline CDR1 is MDHEN and CDR2 SYDVKM. The CDR3 DNA sequence: TGTGCCAGCACCTTAGCCGATGAGCAGTTCTTC. Its translation: CASTLADEQFF.